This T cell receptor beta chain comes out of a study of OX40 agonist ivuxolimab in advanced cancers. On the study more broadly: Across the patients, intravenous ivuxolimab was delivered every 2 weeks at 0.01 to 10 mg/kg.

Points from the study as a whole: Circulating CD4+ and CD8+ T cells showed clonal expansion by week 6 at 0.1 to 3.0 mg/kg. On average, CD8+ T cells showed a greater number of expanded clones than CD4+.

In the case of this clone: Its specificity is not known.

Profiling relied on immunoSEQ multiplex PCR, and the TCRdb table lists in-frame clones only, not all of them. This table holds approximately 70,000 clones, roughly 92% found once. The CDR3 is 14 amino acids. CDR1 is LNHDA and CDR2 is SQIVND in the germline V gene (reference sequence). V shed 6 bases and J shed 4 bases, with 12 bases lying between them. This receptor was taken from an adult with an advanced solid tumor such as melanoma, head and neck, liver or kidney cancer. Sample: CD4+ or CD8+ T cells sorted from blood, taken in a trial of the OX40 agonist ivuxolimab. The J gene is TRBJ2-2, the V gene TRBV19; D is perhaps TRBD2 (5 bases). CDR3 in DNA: TGTGCCAGTAGAACCAGGACTTCCACCGGGGAGCTGTTTTTT. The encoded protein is CASRTRTSTGELFF. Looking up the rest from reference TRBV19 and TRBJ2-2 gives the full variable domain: DGGITQSPKYLFRKEGQNVTLSCEQNLNHDAMYWYRQDPGQGLRLIYYSQIVNDFQKGDIAEGYSVSREKKESFPLTVTSAQKNPTAFYLCASRTRTSTGELFFGEGSRLTVL.